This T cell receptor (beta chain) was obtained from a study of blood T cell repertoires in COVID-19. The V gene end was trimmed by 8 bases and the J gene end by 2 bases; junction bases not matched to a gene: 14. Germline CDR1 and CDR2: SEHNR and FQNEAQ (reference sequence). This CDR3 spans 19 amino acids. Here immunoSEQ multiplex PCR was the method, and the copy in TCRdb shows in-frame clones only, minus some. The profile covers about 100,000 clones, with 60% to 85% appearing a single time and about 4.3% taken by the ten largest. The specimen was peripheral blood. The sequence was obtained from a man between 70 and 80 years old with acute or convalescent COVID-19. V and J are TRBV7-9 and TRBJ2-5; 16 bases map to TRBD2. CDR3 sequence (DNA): TGTGCCAGCGATTTTTCCCCGGGACTAGCGGGGGGGCTTCAAGAGACCCAGTACTTC. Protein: CASDFSPGLAGGLQETQYF.